Listed here are 13 T cell receptor beta chains from one sample, sequenced in a study of Ad26.COV2.S vaccination and SARS-CoV-2 variants. This sample's treatment: 15 to 20 received Ad26.COV2.S at low or high dose, single or two shots; roughly five received placebo; per-sample allocation not given. Sampling occurred on day 63 after the first vaccine or placebo injection. The repertoire was sequenced with immunoSEQ multiplex PCR; TCRdb's copy has only in-frame clones and lacks some. The sample lists 380,000 or so clones; 83% were seen once. The sample consisted of peripheral blood, taken in a trial of Ad26.COV2.S vaccine versus placebo. These receptors all come from a person aged 18-65 years who received the Ad26.COV2.S COVID-19 vaccine or a placebo.

This clone was observed a single time. The chain employs TRBV28 and TRBJ2-1; the match to TRBD1 covers 11 bases. V gave up 8 bases and J gave up 7 bases; unmatched junction bases: 7. CDR1 and CDR2 from the germline V gene are MDHEN and SYDVKM. CDR3 size: 14 residues. This CDR3 reads CASEDRGRDNEQFF. For the CDR3, the DNA is TGTGCCAGCGAGGACAGGGGGCGCGATAATGAGCAGTTCTTC.

The chain recombines TRBV6-5 with TRBJ1-3; D not certain. In germline, CDR1 is MNHEY, CDR2 SVGAGI. The CDR3 covers 15 residues. Trimming shortened V by 6 bases and J by 2 bases, and 14 bases separated the two germline ends. The CDR3 bases are TGTGCCAGCAGCCGACCGGGATCAACTGGAAACACCATATATTTT. It encodes CASSRPGSTGNTIYF.

This chain connects TRBV5-5 to TRBJ2-2; 9 bases map to TRBD1. The CDR3 is 15 amino acids. The V segment lost 0 bases and the J segment 6 bases; nucleotides outside the gene matches: 3. Germline V gives CDR1 SGHKS, CDR2 YYEKEE (reference sequence). Written as DNA, the CDR3 is TGTGCCAGCAGCTTGGACAGGGGGCGGTCCGGGGAGCTGTTTTTT. Translating it yields CASSLDRGRSGELFF.

The chain uses TRBV10-3 and TRBJ2-5; 8 nucleotides line up with TRBD2. Germline CDR1 reads ENHRY; CDR2 reads SYGVKD. The trim removed 0 bases at V and 4 bases at J, leaving 7 bases unmatched. This CDR3 has 16 amino acids. In DNA, the CDR3 is TGTGCCATCAGTGAGTCGAGCGGGGGAAAGGGAGAGACCCAGTACTTC. As protein: CAISESSGGKGETQYF.

This clone was seen once. The chain couples TRBV20-1 to TRBJ2-5; no reliable D call. The V and J ends lost 2 bases and 5 bases respectively, with 6 bases between them. Germline values: CDR1 DFQATT, CDR2 SNEGSKA (reference sequence). CDR3 length: 11 residues. The CDR3 sequence is CSARLYETQYF. The DNA of the CDR3 is TGCAGTGCTAGACTATACGAGACCCAGTACTTC.

The rearrangement links TRBV6-5 to TRBJ1-1, with D tentatively TRBD1 (6 bases). Germline CDR1 MNHEY, CDR2 SVGAGI. Trimming shortened V by 11 bases and J by 1 base, and 17 bases separated the two germline ends. The CDR3 length is 14 residues. For the CDR3, the DNA is TGTGCCGGGAGACGGACAGCGGGGAACACTGAAGCTTTCTTT. Translated, it gives CAGRRTAGNTEAFF.

The chain is built from TRBV4-1 and TRBJ1-2; 9 bases line up with TRBD1. Trimming at V came to 3 bases and at J to 0 bases, leaving 14 bases not matched to a gene. CDR3 length: 19 amino acids. CDR1 and CDR2 from the germline V gene are MGHRA and YSYEKL. CDR3 in amino acids: CASSHPLGQGRTTNYGYTF. DNA for the CDR3: TGCGCCAGCAGCCATCCCCTCGGACAGGGGCGGACCACTAACTATGGCTACACCTTC.

This clone was seen a single time. The chain uses TRBV7-2 and TRBJ2-4; D perhaps matches TRBD2 (5 bases). CDR3 length: 13 amino acids. Germline V CDR1 and CDR2: SGHTA, FQGNSA. Trimming removed 3 bases from V and 8 bases from J, with 11 bases in between. CDR3 coding DNA: TGTGCCAGCAGCTTCGGAGAGAGGGACATTCAGTACTTC. Its protein is CASSFGERDIQYF.

Remarks on this clone: Other DNA sequences in this sample translate to the same CDR3. This sequence joins TRBV29-1 and TRBJ2-7; 12 nucleotides match TRBD2. In germline, CDR1 is SQVTM, CDR2 ANQGSEA. Germline trimming cut 6 bases from V and 4 bases from J; bases unmatched to any gene: 1. The CDR3 is 12 residues long. The CDR3 here is CSVGTSGYEQYF. The DNA of the CDR3 is TGCAGCGTAGGGACTAGCGGGTACGAGCAGTACTTC.

The rearrangement uses TRBV30 and TRBJ1-5, with a weak D call TRBD1 (5 bases). Germline CDR1 GTSNPN, CDR2 SVGIG (reference sequence). The CDR3 contains 13 residues. V was cut by 0 bases and J by 2 bases, with 5 bases left in between. CDR3 loop: CAWSVQGNQPQHF. CDR3 nucleotide sequence: TGTGCCTGGAGTGTACAGGGCAATCAGCCCCAGCATTTT.

V gene TRBV5-1 combines with J gene TRBJ2-1, with 9 nucleotides matching TRBD2. The trim removed 2 bases at V and 5 bases at J, leaving 5 bases unmatched. Germline V lookup: CDR1 SGHRS, CDR2 YFSETQ. This CDR3 spans 15 amino acids. Here the CDR3 DNA reads TGCGCCAGCAGCTTCCGCGCGGGGGGGAACAATGAGCAGTTCTTC. Translating it yields CASSFRAGGNNEQFF.

This clone was picked up one time. The chain employs TRBV5-6 and TRBJ1-2; tentative D call: TRBD1 (6 bases). The germline gives CDR1 SGHDT, CDR2 YYEEEE. The CDR3 is made up of 12 amino acids. The V and J ends lost 1 base and 8 bases respectively, with 9 bases between them. The CDR3, as DNA: TGTGCCAGCAGCTTGACAGGGCGCGGCTACACCTTC. It translates to CASSLTGRGYTF.

CDR3 sequence: CASSHAQGLQETQYF. Written as DNA, the CDR3 is TGTGCCAGCAGCCACGCACAGGGATTACAAGAGACCCAGTACTTC. V gene TRBV6-5 combines with J gene TRBJ2-5, with D maybe TRBD1 (6 bases). V lost 6 bases and J lost 2, with 16 bases in between. Germline values: CDR1 MNHEY, CDR2 SVGAGI. The CDR3 contains 15 residues.